These 22 T cell receptor beta chains were sequenced from one sample in a study of T cells in Graves' hyperthyroidism and ophthalmopathy. Template material for amplifying TCR beta CDR3 regions consisted of RNA transcripts. The TCR CDR3 first-round RT-PCR relied on the HTBI primer set. TCRdb itself ran the multiplex PCR reads through MiXCR, one entry per CDR3 protein. Of under 350,000 distinct CDR3 sequences listed, about 18% are singletons. The specimen was blood. The receptors shown here come from a woman between 50 and 59 years old with Graves' hyperthyroidism.

V is TRBV4-2 and J is TRBJ2-1, with D maybe TRBD2 (6 bases). V was pared by 8 bases and J by 6 bases, with 14 bases between. Germline V CDR1 and CDR2: LGHNA, YNFKEQ. There are 13 residues in the CDR3. CDR3 sequence (DNA): TGTGCCAGCGGACTGGGGGGTGGCAATGAGCAGTTCTTC. It specifies CASGLGGGNEQFF.

The sample holds many counts of this clonotype. The rearrangement uses TRBV12-3 or TRBV12-4 and TRBJ1-1; D gene ambiguous. The CDR3 contains 12 residues. Trimming removed 9 bases at V and 0 bases at J, with 8 bases between. In DNA form, the CDR3 reads TGTGCCAGTAAGTCCATGAACACTGAAGCTTTCTTT. It translates to CASKSMNTEAFF.

This clonotype was detected ten times or more. V and J are TRBV12-3 or TRBV12-4 and TRBJ2-7, with 7 bases identical to TRBD1. The CDR3 contains 13 residues. The J segment lost 6 bases and the V segment lost 4 bases, leaving 6 bases of the junction unmatched. The CDR3 region has the DNA TGTGCCAGCAGTTACAGACAGGGCAGCGAGCAGTACTTC. Residues: CASSYRQGSEQYF.

This clonotype has just a few counts. Germline and junction disagree at one end, which may indicate a read error. The chain joins TRBV19 to TRBJ1-1; no definite D call. The germline V gene has CDR1 LNHDA and CDR2 SQIVND (reference sequence). This CDR3 comprises 16 residues. CDR3 amino acids: CASRPTGPGLNTEALF. CDR3 nucleotides: TGTGCCAGTAGACCTACTGGGCCTGGACTCAACACTGAAGCTCTCTTT.

This clonotype appeared a few times. CDR3 loop: CASRSRLAHSYEQYF. Here the CDR3 DNA reads TGTGCCAGCAGGTCCCGACTAGCGCACTCCTACGAGCAGTACTTC. V usage is TRBV2 and J usage is TRBJ2-7; 8 positions agree with TRBD2. V lost 6 bases and J lost 0; bases outside the gene matches: 7. This CDR3 region has 15 residues. Per germline, CDR1 SNHLY and CDR2 FYNNEI.

This clonotype was recorded a few times. The chain couples TRBV6-1 to TRBJ1-2, with TRBD1 identical over 7 bases. The CDR3 runs to 12 residues. Germline CDR1 MNHNS, CDR2 SASEGT. The V gene end was trimmed by 6 bases and the J gene end by 7 bases; junction bases not matched to a gene: 5. CDR3 loop: CASSSTGIGYTF. The CDR3 DNA reads as TGTGCCAGCAGCTCGACAGGGATTGGCTACACCTTC.

This clonotype appeared a few times. The gene calls are TRBV20-1 and TRBJ2-1; D is possibly TRBD2 (6 bases). The CDR3 is 11 residues long. Trimming left V 3 bases short and J 8 bases short, with 8 bases between. Germline CDR1 reads DFQATT; CDR2 reads SNEGSKA (reference sequence). As DNA, the CDR3 is TGCAGTGCTAGGGGGGGTGATGAGCAGTTCTTC. The encoded protein is CSARGGDEQFF.

This clonotype was recorded many times. V gene TRBV7-3 combines with J gene TRBJ2-1; the match to TRBD2 covers 7 bases. This CDR3 contains 15 residues. The junction had 2 bases not matched to a gene; V was cut back by 3 bases and J by 0 bases. The germline gives CDR1 SGHTA, CDR2 FQGTGA. The CDR3 protein is CASSFTGGSYNEQFF. In DNA form, the CDR3 reads TGTGCCAGCAGCTTTACGGGGGGCTCCTACAATGAGCAGTTCTTC.

This clonotype was seen many times. The CDR3 bases are TGTGCCAGCAGGGAATCCGGGACAAAGAACACTGAAGCTTTCTTT. The encoded protein is CASRESGTKNTEAFF. The genes are TRBV28 and TRBJ1-1, with D perhaps matching TRBD1 (6 bases). V lost 6 bases, J lost 1 base, and 15 bases lay in between. CDR1 MDHEN and CDR2 SYDVKM come from the germline V gene. The CDR3 contains 15 residues.

The chain is built from TRBV28 and TRBJ2-1; 12 bases match TRBD2. There are 15 residues in the CDR3. Germline CDR1 is MDHEN and CDR2 is SYDVKM. Unmatched junction bases numbered 10, after V lost 8 bases and J lost 8 bases. This CDR3 reads CASAPRTSGNDEQFF. CDR3 sequence (DNA): TGTGCCAGCGCTCCCCGGACTAGCGGGAACGATGAGCAGTTCTTC. Complete variable domain (other parts from reference TRBV28 and TRBJ2-1): DVKVTQSSRYLVKRTGEKVFLECVQDMDHENMFWYRQDPGLGLRLIYFSYDVKMKEKGDIPEGYSVSREKKERFSLILESASTNQTSMYLCASAPRTSGNDEQFFGPGTRLTVL.

This clonotype was recorded at least ten times. V and J are TRBV28 and TRBJ2-7; D unclear. Looked up from germline, CDR1 is MDHEN and CDR2 is SYDVKM. V lost 2 bases, J lost 6 bases, and 8 bases lay in between. This CDR3 contains 12 residues. CDR3 protein: CASSLGQAEQYF. DNA for the CDR3: TGTGCCAGCAGTTTAGGGCAGGCCGAGCAGTACTTC.

The sample holds many counts of this clonotype. The chain joins TRBV29-1 to TRBJ2-7, with 10 bases aligning to TRBD1. V shed 6 bases and J 3 bases; nucleotides not matched to a gene: 5. CDR1 and CDR2 (germline): SQVTM, ANQGSEA. This CDR3 spans 13 amino acids. Here the CDR3 reads CSVRRDRGYEQYF. The CDR3 bases are TGCAGCGTCCGCCGGGACAGGGGCTACGAGCAGTACTTC.

This rearrangement joins TRBV15 to TRBJ1-4; unclear D gene. The CDR3 covers 14 residues. Germline V lookup: CDR1 LNHNV, CDR2 YYDKDF (reference sequence). Trimming shortened V by 9 bases and J by 6 bases, and 17 bases separated the two germline ends. The CDR3 here is CATSAGDEDEKLFF. Written as DNA, the CDR3 is TGTGCCACTTCGGCCGGGGATGAGGATGAAAAACTGTTTTTT.

The chain recombines TRBV7-2 with TRBJ2-2; unclear D gene. The V gene's germline CDR1 is SGHTA and CDR2 FQGNSA. The CDR3 consists of 16 residues. The germline V and J ends were trimmed by 5 bases and 7 bases, with 20 bases remaining between them. This CDR3 is CASSPGSRRAVGELFF. DNA of the CDR3: TGTGCCAGCAGCCCCGGCTCTCGTAGGGCGGTCGGGGAGCTGTTTTTT.

V and J are TRBV28 and TRBJ2-7, with 10 bases fitting TRBD1. CDR3 length equals 15 residues. CDR1 is MDHEN and CDR2 is SYDVKM in the germline V gene. With V trimmed by 11 bases and J by 3 bases, 13 bases remained unmatched. The CDR3 sequence: CAGTTSGTGVYEQYF. The DNA of the CDR3 is TGTGCCGGTACAACTTCCGGGACAGGGGTCTACGAGCAGTACTTC.

This clonotype was detected many times. The rearrangement joins TRBV5-1 to TRBJ1-2; possibly TRBD1 for D (5 bases). The CDR3 runs 16 residues. Trimming stripped 4 bases from V and 2 bases from J, with 18 bases between. Germline V CDR1 and CDR2: SGHRS, YFSETQ. CDR3 sequence reads: CASSPDTGGINYGYTF. CDR3 coding DNA: TGCGCCAGCAGCCCAGACACAGGAGGCATCAACTATGGCTACACCTTC.

As for this clonotype: A much larger clone lies a single base off, so this may be a read error. The gene calls are TRBV12-3 or TRBV12-4 and TRBJ1-2; the match to TRBD1 covers 7 bases. The CDR3 contains 14 residues. CDR3 sequence: CASSRDRSNYGYSF. DNA for the CDR3: TGTGCCAGCAGTAGGGACAGATCTAACTATGGCTACAGCTTC.

This clonotype was recorded many times. The CDR3 DNA sequence: TGTGCCAGCAGTTCTCACAGCAACAGGGGAGGAGACAATGAGCAGTTCTTC. Translation: CASSSHSNRGGDNEQFF. The chain combines TRBV28 with TRBJ2-1; D is possibly TRBD1 (7 bases). Germline loops: CDR1 MDHEN, CDR2 SYDVKM. V lost 4 bases, J lost 5 bases, and 21 bases lay in between. The CDR3 spans 17 residues.

This chain uses TRBV7-9 with TRBJ2-3, with 8 bases lining up with TRBD2. J was trimmed by 0 bases and V by 5 bases; bases with no gene match: 13. The CDR3 has 18 residues. CDR1 SEHNR and CDR2 FQNEAQ come from the germline V gene (reference sequence). CDR3 protein: CASSPSLISGKSTDTQYF. The CDR3 DNA is TGTGCCAGCAGCCCTAGCCTAATTAGCGGGAAGAGCACAGATACGCAGTATTTT.

The chain links TRBV6-5 to TRBJ2-2, with D hard to call. The CDR3 runs 14 residues. The germline CDR1 and CDR2 sequences are MNHEY and SVGAGI. With 0 bases removed from V and 2 bases from J, the gap between germline ends came to 4 bases. CDR3 coding DNA: TGTGCCAGCAGTTACTCCGGAAACACCGGGGAGCTGTTTTTT. Its translation: CASSYSGNTGELFF.

The V call is TRBV5-4, the J call TRBJ1-1; TRBD1 is a possible D gene (5 bases). The germline V gene has CDR1 SGHNT and CDR2 YYREEE (reference sequence). CDR3 length: 14 residues. The germline V and J ends were trimmed by 4 bases and 5 bases, with 15 bases remaining between them. The CDR3 DNA reads TGTGCCAGCAGCGGGGGACTCGAGGGGACTGAAGCTTTCTTT. Its protein product is CASSGGLEGTEAFF.

Points on this clonotype: Since a much larger clone is just one base distant, this may be a read error. The V call is TRBV30, the J call TRBJ2-7, with no clear D. The CDR3 contains 12 residues. The V and J ends lost 2 bases and 3 bases respectively, with 8 bases between them. CDR1 and CDR2 from the germline V gene are GTSNPN and SVGIG (reference sequence). The DNA of the CDR3 is TGTGCCTGGAGTCGCGACGACTACGAGCAGTACGTC. This gives the protein CAWSRDDYEQYV.